The 17 T cell receptor beta chains in this list originate from one sample, sequenced in a study of beta chain features in type 1 diabetes. The investigators reverse transcribed all of the isolated RNA, so they sequenced expressed TCRB transcripts. Assay: immunoSEQ multiplex PCR; the TCRdb copy retains only in-frame clones and omits some. The sample records some 270,000 clones, roughly 14% being singletons. The sequenced material came from naive CD4+ T cells from blood. The receptors originated from a woman in her thirties or forties in good health.

This clone was counted at least ten times. J is TRBJ2-1 and V is TRBV29-1, with a tentative D call TRBD2 (6 bases). In germline, CDR1 is SQVTM, CDR2 ANQGSEA. V shed 5 bases and J shed 0 bases, with 11 bases lying between them. This CDR3 region has 14 residues. CDR3 coding DNA: TGCAGCGTTCTCGGGGGACTCTCCTACAATGAGCAGTTCTTC. Protein sequence: CSVLGGLSYNEQFF.

The table lists this clone with a few counts. The rearrangement links TRBV20-1 to TRBJ2-7; D perhaps matches TRBD2 (7 bases). Germline V gives CDR1 DFQATT, CDR2 SNEGSKA (reference sequence). The V end was cut by 5 bases, the J end by 6 bases, with 11 bases between. This CDR3 has 11 amino acids. DNA for the CDR3: TGCAGTGCTCGGGGGGCGGGCGAGCAGTACTTC. Translation: CSARGAGEQYF.

This clone has a handful of counts. This sequence joins TRBV9 and TRBJ1-2; D possibly corresponds to TRBD1 (6 bases). The CDR3 is 15 residues long. The V gene's germline CDR1 is SGDLS and CDR2 YYNGEE. The V end was cut by 3 bases, the J end by 8 bases, with 20 bases between. The CDR3 DNA is TGTGCCAGCAGCGCCACTACAGGGATTTCGGAAGGCTACACCTTC. This encodes CASSATTGISEGYTF.

The rearrangement joins TRBV4-3 to TRBJ2-1, with D perhaps TRBD2 (6 bases). V was pared by 2 bases and J by 8 bases, with 10 bases between. The germline V gene encodes CDR1 LGHNA and CDR2 YSLEER. This CDR3 is 13 amino acids long. The CDR3 coding sequence is TGCGCCAGCAGCCAACGCGGGGAGCATGAGCAGTTCTTC. This sequence encodes CASSQRGEHEQFF.

V usage is TRBV18 and J usage is TRBJ2-5, with 11 bases aligning to TRBD2. The germline V gene encodes CDR1 KGHSH and CDR2 LQKENI. The J segment lost 4 bases and the V segment lost 3 bases, leaving 7 bases of the junction unmatched. The CDR3 extends over 16 amino acids. The CDR3 reads CASSPITSGGIETQYF. The CDR3 bases are TGTGCCAGCTCACCGATTACTAGCGGGGGAATAGAGACCCAGTACTTC.

This clone was observed a handful of times. The chain is built from TRBV27 and TRBJ1-1, with 10 bases matching TRBD1. CDR3 length: 14 amino acids. Germline CDR1 and CDR2: MNHEY and SMNVEV (reference sequence). With 6 bases clipped from V and 1 base from J, the junction kept 2 bases outside the gene matches. DNA of the CDR3: TGTGCCAGCAGCGGGACAGGGGCGAACACTGAAGCTTTCTTT. Encoded protein: CASSGTGANTEAFF.

This clone was seen a few times. The chain combines TRBV2 with TRBJ1-1; D is uncertain. The CDR3 covers 13 residues. The V gene's germline CDR1 is SNHLY and CDR2 FYNNEI. V lost 3 bases and J lost 1, with 6 bases in between. The CDR3 nucleotides read TGTGCCAGCAGTGAGCGCGGGAACACTGAAGCTTTCTTT. Translated, it gives CASSERGNTEAFF. The full variable domain, its missing parts supplied by reference TRBV2 and TRBJ1-1, is EPEVTQTPSHQVTQMGQEVILRCVPISNHLYFYWYRQILGQKVEFLVSFYNNEISEKSEIFDDQFSVERPDGSNFTLKIRSTKLEDSAMYFCASSERGNTEAFFGQGTRLTVV.

Here the CDR3 reads CASSHNGEGQPQHF. CDR3 DNA: TGTGCCAGCAGTCATAATGGGGAGGGACAGCCCCAGCATTTT. The rearrangement uses TRBV27 and TRBJ1-5; D gene unclear. V lost 5 bases and J lost 7, with 15 bases in between. The germline gives CDR1 MNHEY, CDR2 SMNVEV (reference sequence). The CDR3 extends over 14 amino acids.

This clone was counted a few times. The chain recombines TRBV5-4 with TRBJ2-5, with a possible D match to TRBD2 (6 bases). The CDR3 length is 13 residues. Germline assignment: CDR1 SGHNT and CDR2 YYREEE (reference sequence). The ends were cut back, 4 bases at V and 4 bases at J, with 11 bases in the middle. CDR3 protein: CASSAEGLETQYF. As DNA, the CDR3 is TGTGCCAGCAGCGCGGAGGGGTTAGAGACCCAGTACTTC.

This sequence joins TRBV7-9 and TRBJ1-2, with D possibly TRBD1 on 6 matching bases. This CDR3 has 17 residues. Germline lookup yields CDR1 SEHNR and CDR2 FQNEAQ (reference sequence). The V end lost 4 bases, the J end lost 0 bases, and 18 bases lay between the germline ends. CDR3 protein: CASSYNPSGVANYGYTF. The CDR3 coding sequence is TGTGCCAGCAGCTACAACCCCTCAGGGGTAGCTAACTATGGCTACACCTTC.

V is TRBV19 and J is TRBJ1-2; 8 nucleotides line up with TRBD1. This CDR3 region has 15 residues. CDR1 LNHDA and CDR2 SQIVND come from the germline V gene (reference sequence). Trimming took 10 bases from V and 4 from J; bases not matched to a gene: 14. CDR3: CATAPRTGSIYGYTF. The CDR3 DNA reads as TGTGCCACTGCCCCCCGGACAGGGAGTATCTATGGCTACACCTTC.

The CDR3 is CATSAGSPRGETQYF. The DNA for the CDR3 is TGTGCCACCTCAGCGGGCTCACCCCGGGGAGAGACCCAGTACTTC. V gene TRBV6-1 combines with J gene TRBJ2-5; possibly TRBD2 for D (6 bases). The CDR3 runs 15 residues. V gave up 10 bases and J gave up 4 bases, with 22 bases separating them. Germline V gene sequence: CDR1 MNHNS, CDR2 SASEGT.

This clone was picked up a small number of times. The chain links TRBV7-9 to TRBJ1-2; 7 nucleotides align to TRBD1. J gave up 7 bases and V 11 bases, and 7 bases lay outside the gene matches. Germline CDR1 is SEHNR and CDR2 is FQNEAQ (reference sequence). The CDR3 has 11 amino acids. CDR3 in amino acids: CAADRDSGYTF. The CDR3 nucleotides read TGTGCCGCAGACAGGGATAGTGGCTACACCTTC.

The V and J genes are TRBV10-2 and TRBJ2-3, with 12 bases matching TRBD2. J lost 0 bases, V lost 6 bases, and 4 bases had no gene match. The germline gives CDR1 WSHSY, CDR2 SAAADI. The CDR3 is made up of 16 amino acids. The CDR3 sequence is CASRGLAGASTDTQYF. The CDR3 nucleotides read TGCGCCAGCAGGGGACTAGCGGGCGCTAGCACAGATACGCAGTATTTT.

This clone was seen a few times. The CDR3 spells CASRTGVNTEAFF. CDR3 nucleotides: TGTGCCAGCAGGACAGGGGTAAACACTGAAGCTTTCTTT. V usage is TRBV2 and J usage is TRBJ1-1; 8 bases fit TRBD1. CDR3 length equals 13 residues. Trimming removed 6 bases from V and 2 bases from J; junction bases left unmatched: 2. Germline V gene data show CDR1 as SNHLY and CDR2 as FYNNEI.

This rearrangement joins TRBV7-6 to TRBJ2-7, with a weak D call TRBD2 (5 bases). V gave up 11 bases and J gave up 7 bases, with 12 bases separating them. The CDR3 length is 10 residues. From germline, CDR1 is SGHVS and CDR2 FNYEAQ. The CDR3 DNA is TGTGCCGTCGACCCGGGGGAGCAGTACTTC. Amino acids: CAVDPGEQYF.

This clone was observed a handful of times. V is TRBV6-1 and J is TRBJ2-1; D may be TRBD1 (5 bases). The CDR3 is 12 amino acids. Per germline, CDR1 MNHNS and CDR2 SASEGT. The V end was cut by 3 bases, the J end by 7 bases, with 7 bases between. DNA for the CDR3: TGTGCCAGCAGTGACAGGGTTAATGAGCAGTTCTTC. It specifies CASSDRVNEQFF.